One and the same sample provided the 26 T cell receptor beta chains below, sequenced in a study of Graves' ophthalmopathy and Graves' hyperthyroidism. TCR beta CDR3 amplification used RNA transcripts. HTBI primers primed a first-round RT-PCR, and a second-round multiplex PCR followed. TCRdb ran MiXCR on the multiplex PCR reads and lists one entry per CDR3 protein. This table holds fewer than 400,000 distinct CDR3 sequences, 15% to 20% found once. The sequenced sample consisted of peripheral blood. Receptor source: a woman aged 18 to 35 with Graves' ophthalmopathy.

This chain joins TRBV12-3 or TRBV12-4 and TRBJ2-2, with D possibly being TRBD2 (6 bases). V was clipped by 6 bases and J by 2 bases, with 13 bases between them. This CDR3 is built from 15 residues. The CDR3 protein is CASSHTGSNTGELFF. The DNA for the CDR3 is TGTGCCAGCAGCCACACCGGGAGCAACACCGGGGAGCTGTTTTTT.

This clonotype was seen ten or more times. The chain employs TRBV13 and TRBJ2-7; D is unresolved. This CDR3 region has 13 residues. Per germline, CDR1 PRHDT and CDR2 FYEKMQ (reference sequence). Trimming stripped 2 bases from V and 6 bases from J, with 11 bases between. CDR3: CASSLSPVSEQYF. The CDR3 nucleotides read TGTGCCAGCAGCTTAAGCCCAGTCAGCGAGCAGTACTTC.

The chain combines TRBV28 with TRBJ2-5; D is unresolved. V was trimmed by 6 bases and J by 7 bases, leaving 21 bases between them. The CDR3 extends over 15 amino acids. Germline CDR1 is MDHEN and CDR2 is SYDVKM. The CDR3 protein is CASRPWSTGWGTQYF. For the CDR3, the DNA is TGTGCCAGCAGACCCTGGTCCACTGGCTGGGGGACCCAGTACTTC.

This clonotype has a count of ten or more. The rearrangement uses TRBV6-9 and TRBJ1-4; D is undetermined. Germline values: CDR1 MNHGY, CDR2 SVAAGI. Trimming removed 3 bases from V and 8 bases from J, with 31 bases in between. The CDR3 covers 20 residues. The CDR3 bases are TGTGCCAGCAGTTACCCGAATAACGGCACGGGATGGCTAATCAGGGAAAAACTGTTTTTT. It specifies CASSYPNNGTGWLIREKLFF.

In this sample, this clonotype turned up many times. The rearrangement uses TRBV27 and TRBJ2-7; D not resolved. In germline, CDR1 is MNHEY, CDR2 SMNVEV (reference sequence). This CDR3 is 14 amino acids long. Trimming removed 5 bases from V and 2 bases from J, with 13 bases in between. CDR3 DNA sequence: TGTGCCAGCAGTGACCTCCTATATCCCTACGAGCAGTACTTC. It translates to CASSDLLYPYEQYF.

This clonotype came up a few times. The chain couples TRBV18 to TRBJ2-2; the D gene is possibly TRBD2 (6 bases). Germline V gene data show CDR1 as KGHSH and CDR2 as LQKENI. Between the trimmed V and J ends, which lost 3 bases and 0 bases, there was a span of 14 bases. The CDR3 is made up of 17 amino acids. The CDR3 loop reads CASSPSDPGANTGELFF. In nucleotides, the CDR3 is TGTGCCAGCTCACCCTCCGATCCGGGGGCGAACACCGGGGAGCTGTTTTTT.

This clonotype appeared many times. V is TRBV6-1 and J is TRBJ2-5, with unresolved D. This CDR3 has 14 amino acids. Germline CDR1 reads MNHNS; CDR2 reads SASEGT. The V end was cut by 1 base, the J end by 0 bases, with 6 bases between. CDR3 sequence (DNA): TGTGCCAGCAGTGAAGGCCCTTACCAAGAGACCCAGTACTTC. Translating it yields CASSEGPYQETQYF.

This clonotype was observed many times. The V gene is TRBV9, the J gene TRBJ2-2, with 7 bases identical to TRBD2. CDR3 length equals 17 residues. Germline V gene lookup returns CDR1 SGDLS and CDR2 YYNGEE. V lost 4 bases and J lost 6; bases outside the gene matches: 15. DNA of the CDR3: TGTGCCAGCAGCCCGGGCGGCGGGGGATCAGTAGCCGGGGAGCTGTTTTTT. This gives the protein CASSPGGGGSVAGELFF.

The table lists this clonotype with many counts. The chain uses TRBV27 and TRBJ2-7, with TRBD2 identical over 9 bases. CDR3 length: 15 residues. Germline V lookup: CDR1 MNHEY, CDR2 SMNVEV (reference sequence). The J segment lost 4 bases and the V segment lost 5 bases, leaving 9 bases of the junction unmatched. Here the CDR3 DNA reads TGTGCCAGCAGTACCACGAGGACTAGCGAATACGAGCAGTACTTC. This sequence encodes CASSTTRTSEYEQYF.

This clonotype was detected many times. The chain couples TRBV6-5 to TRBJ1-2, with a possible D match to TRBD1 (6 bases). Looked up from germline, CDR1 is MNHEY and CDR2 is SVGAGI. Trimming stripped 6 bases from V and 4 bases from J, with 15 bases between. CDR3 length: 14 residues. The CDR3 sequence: CASSALRGSYGYTF. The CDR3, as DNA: TGTGCCAGCAGCGCCTTAAGGGGGTCCTATGGCTACACCTTC.

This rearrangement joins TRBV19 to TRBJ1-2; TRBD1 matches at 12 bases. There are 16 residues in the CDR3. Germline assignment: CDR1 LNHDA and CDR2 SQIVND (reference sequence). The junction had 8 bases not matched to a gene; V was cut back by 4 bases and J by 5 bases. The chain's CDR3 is CASSTTGTGGLYGYTF. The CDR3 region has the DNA TGTGCCAGTAGTACAACCGGGACAGGGGGCTTATATGGCTACACCTTC.

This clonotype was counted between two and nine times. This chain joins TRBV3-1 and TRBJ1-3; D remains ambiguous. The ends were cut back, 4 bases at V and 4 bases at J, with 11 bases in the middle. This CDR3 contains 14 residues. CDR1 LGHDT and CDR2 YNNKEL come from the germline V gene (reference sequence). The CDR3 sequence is CASSLSIQGNTIYF. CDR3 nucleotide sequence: TGTGCCAGCAGCCTTTCGATACAGGGAAACACCATATATTTT. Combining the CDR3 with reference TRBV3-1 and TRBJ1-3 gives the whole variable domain DTAVSQTPKYLVTQMGNDKSIKCEQNLGHDTMYWYKQDSKKFLKIMFSYNNKELIINETVPNRFSPKSPDKAHLNLHINSLELGDSAVYFCASSLSIQGNTIYFGEGSWLTVV.

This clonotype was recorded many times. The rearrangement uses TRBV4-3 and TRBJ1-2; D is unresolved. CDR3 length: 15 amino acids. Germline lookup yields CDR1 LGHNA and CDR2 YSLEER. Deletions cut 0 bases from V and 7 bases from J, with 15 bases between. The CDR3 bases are TGCGCCAGCAGCCAAGATTGGCCCTTGGAGCTTGGCTACACCTTC. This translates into CASSQDWPLELGYTF.

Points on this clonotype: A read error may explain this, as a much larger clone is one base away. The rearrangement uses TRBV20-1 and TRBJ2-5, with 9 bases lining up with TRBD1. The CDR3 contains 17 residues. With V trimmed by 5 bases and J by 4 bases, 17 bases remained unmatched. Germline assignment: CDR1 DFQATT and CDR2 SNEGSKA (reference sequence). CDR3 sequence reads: CSAGPFPGQGVRETQYF. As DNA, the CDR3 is TGCAGTGCTGGACCTTTTCCGGGACAGGGAGTCCGAGAGACCCAGTACTTC.

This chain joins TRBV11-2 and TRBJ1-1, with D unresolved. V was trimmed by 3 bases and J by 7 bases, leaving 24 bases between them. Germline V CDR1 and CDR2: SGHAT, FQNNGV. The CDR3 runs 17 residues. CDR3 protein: CASSFRSTGWTVREAFF. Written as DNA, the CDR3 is TGTGCCAGCAGCTTCCGGTCGACGGGGTGGACTGTCCGTGAAGCTTTCTTT.

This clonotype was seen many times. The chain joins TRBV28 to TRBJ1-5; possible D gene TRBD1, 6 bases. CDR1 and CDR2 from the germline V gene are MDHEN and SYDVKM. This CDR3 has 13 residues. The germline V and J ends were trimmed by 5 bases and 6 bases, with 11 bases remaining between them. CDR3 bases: TGTGCCAGCAGTACAGGGACAAGTCAGCCCCAGCATTTT. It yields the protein CASSTGTSQPQHF.

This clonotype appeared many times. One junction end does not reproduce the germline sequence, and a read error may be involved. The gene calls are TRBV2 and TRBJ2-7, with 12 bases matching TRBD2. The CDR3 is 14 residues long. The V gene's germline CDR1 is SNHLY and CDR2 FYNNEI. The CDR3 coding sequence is TGTGCCAGCAGGGGTACTAGCGGGGGGCCTCTCACGCACTTC. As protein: CASRGTSGGPLTHF.

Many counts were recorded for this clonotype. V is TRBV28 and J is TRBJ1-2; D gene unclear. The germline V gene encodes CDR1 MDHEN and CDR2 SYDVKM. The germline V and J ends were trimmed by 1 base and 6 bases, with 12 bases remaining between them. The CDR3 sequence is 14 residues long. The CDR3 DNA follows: TGTGCCAGCAGTTTATTGGGGTTACGCCATGGCTACACCTTC. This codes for CASSLLGLRHGYTF.

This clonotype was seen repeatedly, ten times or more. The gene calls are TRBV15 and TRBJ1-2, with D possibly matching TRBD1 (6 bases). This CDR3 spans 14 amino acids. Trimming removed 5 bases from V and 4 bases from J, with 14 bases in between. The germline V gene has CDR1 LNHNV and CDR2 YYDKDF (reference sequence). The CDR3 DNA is TGTGCCACCAGCGAGGGGGGGGGGACCTATGGCTACACCTTC. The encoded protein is CATSEGGGTYGYTF. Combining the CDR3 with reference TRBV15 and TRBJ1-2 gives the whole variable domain DAMVIQNPRYQVTQFGKPVTLSCSQTLNHNVMYWYQQKSSQAPKLLFHYYDKDFNNEADTPDNFQSRRPNTSFCFLDIRSPGLGDTAMYLCATSEGGGTYGYTFGSGTRLTVV.

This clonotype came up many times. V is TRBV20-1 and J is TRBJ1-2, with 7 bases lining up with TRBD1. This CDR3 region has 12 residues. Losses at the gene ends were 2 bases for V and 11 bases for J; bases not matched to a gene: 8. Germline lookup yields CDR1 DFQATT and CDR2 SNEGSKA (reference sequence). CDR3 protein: CSARPGPRGYTF. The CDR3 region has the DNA TGCAGTGCTAGACCCGGTCCCAGGGGGTACACCTTC.

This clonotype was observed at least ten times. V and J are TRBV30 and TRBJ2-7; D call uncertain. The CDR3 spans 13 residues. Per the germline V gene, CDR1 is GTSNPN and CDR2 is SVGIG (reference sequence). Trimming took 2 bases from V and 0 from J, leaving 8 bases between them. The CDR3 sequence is CAWSKGSSYEQYF. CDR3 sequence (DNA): TGTGCCTGGAGTAAAGGGTCCTCCTACGAGCAGTACTTC.

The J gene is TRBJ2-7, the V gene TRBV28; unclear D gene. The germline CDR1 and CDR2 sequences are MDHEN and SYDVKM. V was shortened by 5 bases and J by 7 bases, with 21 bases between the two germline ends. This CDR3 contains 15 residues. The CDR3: CASSPPGSRLWEQYF. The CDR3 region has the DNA TGTGCCAGCAGTCCACCTGGCAGCCGATTGTGGGAGCAGTACTTC.

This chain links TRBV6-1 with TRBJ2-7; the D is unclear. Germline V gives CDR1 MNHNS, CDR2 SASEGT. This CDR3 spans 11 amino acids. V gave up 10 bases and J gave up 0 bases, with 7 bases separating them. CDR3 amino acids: CATRPSYEQYF. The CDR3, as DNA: TGTGCCACGAGGCCCTCCTACGAGCAGTACTTC.

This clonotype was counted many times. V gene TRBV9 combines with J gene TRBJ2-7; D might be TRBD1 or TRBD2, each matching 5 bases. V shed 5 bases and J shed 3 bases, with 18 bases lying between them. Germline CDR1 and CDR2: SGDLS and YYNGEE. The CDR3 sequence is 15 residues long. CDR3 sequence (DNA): TGTGCCAGCAGTGCTACCGGGACGGATCACTACGAGCAGTACTTC. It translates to CASSATGTDHYEQYF.

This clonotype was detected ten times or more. The CDR3 DNA reads as TGTGCCAGTAGTATAAGACAGCCATATAGCAATCAGCCCCAGCATTTT. As protein: CASSIRQPYSNQPQHF. This chain uses TRBV19 with TRBJ1-5; a possible D gene is TRBD1 (5 bases). The V gene's germline CDR1 is LNHDA and CDR2 SQIVND (reference sequence). The CDR3 runs 16 residues. The V end was cut by 2 bases, the J end by 0 bases, with 11 bases between.

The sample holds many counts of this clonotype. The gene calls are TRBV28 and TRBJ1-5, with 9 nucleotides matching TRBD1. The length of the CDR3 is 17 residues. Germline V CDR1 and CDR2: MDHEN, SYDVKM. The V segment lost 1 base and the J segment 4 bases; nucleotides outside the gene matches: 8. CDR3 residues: CASSLFLLQGANQPQHF. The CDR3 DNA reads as TGTGCCAGCAGTTTATTCTTACTACAGGGGGCTAATCAGCCCCAGCATTTT.